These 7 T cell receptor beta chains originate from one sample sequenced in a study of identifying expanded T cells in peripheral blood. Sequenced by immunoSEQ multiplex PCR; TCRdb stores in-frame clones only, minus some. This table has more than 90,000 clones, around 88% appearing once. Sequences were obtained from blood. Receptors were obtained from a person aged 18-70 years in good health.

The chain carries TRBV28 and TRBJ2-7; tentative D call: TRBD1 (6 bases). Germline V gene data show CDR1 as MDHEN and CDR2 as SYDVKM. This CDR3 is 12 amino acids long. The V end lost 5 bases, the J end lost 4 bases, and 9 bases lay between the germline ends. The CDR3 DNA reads TGTGCCAGCAGTCCAGGACAGTACGAGCAGTACTTC. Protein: CASSPGQYEQYF.

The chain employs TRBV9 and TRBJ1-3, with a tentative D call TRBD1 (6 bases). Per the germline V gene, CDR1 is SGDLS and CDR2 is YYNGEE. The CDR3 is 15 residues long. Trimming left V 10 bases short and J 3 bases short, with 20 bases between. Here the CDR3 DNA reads TGTGCCTCGACCCCAGGGGCGCTTGGTGGAAACACCATATATTTT. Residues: CASTPGALGGNTIYF. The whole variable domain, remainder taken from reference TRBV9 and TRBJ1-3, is DSGVTQTPKHLITATGQRVTLRCSPRSGDLSVYWYQQSLDQGLQFLIQYYNGEERAKGNILERFSAQQFPDLHSELNLSSLELGDSALYFCASTPGALGGNTIYFGEGSWLTVV.

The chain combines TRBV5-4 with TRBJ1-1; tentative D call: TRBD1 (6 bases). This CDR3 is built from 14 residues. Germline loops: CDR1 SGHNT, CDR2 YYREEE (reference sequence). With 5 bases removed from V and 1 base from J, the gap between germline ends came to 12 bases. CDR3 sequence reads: CASRRTTGNTEAFF. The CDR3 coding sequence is TGTGCCAGCAGGAGGACGACAGGGAACACTGAAGCTTTCTTT.

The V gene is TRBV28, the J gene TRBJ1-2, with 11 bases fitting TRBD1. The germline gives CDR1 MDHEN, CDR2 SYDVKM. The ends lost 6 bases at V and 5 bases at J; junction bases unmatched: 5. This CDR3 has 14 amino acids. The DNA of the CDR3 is TGTGCCAGCAGCCCCGGACAGGGGGCATATGGCTACACCTTC. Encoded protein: CASSPGQGAYGYTF.

The CDR3 region has the DNA TGTGCCAGCAGCTTAGACTACTCCTACAATGAGCAGTTCTTC. Protein: CASSLDYSYNEQFF. The rearrangement joins TRBV11-3 to TRBJ2-1; no reliable D call. The V gene's germline CDR1 is SGHNT and CDR2 YENEEA. V lost 0 bases and J lost 0, with 3 bases in between. This CDR3 spans 14 amino acids.

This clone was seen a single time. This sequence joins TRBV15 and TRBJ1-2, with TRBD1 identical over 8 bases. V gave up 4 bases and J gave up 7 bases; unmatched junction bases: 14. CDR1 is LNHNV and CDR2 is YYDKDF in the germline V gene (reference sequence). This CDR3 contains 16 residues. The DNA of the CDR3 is TGTGCCACCAGCAAAATCCTGACAGGGGCTTTAGGTGGCTACACCTTC. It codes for CATSKILTGALGGYTF.

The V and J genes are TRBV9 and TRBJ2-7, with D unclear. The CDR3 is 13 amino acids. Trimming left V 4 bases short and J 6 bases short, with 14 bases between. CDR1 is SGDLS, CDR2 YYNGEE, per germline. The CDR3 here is CASSTYIRGEQYF. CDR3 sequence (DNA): TGTGCCAGCAGCACGTACATCCGCGGCGAGCAGTACTTC.